These 17 T cell receptor beta chains were sequenced from one sample in a study of OX40 agonist ivuxolimab in advanced cancers. This table comes from immunoSEQ multiplex PCR, and its TCRdb copy is limited to in-frame clones, with some not included. This sample carries about 53,000 clones, 80% to 90% of them seen once, and the ten largest clones take roughly a tenth. Specimen: CD4+ or CD8+ T cells sorted from blood, collected in a trial of the OX40 agonist ivuxolimab. These receptor sequences come from an adult with an advanced solid tumor such as melanoma, head and neck, liver or kidney cancer.

This rearrangement joins TRBV19 to TRBJ2-6; 7 bases map to TRBD1. Trimming took 3 bases from V and 4 from J; bases not matched to a gene: 9. Germline values: CDR1 LNHDA, CDR2 SQIVND (reference sequence). This CDR3 comprises 17 residues. The CDR3 loop reads CASSIETGILGANVLTF. The CDR3 DNA reads as TGTGCCAGTAGTATTGAGACAGGGATTTTAGGGGCCAACGTCCTGACTTTC.

The chain has TRBV5-3 and TRBJ2-7, with 7 bases aligning to TRBD2. TRBV5-3 counts as an open reading frame of uncertain function. The V gene end was trimmed by 5 bases and the J gene end by 2 bases; junction bases not matched to a gene: 4. The length of the CDR3 is 13 residues. The CDR3 sequence: CARRRTSPYEQYF. The CDR3 DNA reads as TGTGCCAGAAGGCGGACTAGTCCCTACGAGCAGTACTTC.

The V call is TRBV6-1, the J call TRBJ1-1; D gene unclear. V lost 5 bases to trimming and J lost 5 bases, with 12 bases between them. There are 13 residues in the CDR3. The germline V gene has CDR1 MNHNS and CDR2 SASEGT. DNA of the CDR3: TGTGCCAGCAGTTCCTACATGTCAACTGAAGCTTTCTTT. This sequence encodes CASSSYMSTEAFF.

By share, this clone counts as medium-sized. The chain recombines TRBV20-1 with TRBJ2-3; D is unresolved. Germline CDR1 reads DFQATT; CDR2 reads SNEGSKA (reference sequence). The CDR3 spans 11 residues. V was cut by 6 bases and J by 5 bases, with 9 bases left in between. For the CDR3, the DNA is TGCAGTGCCTTAACCCGAGATACGCAGTATTTT. It encodes CSALTRDTQYF.

The rearrangement uses TRBV19 and TRBJ2-7; 9 nucleotides line up with TRBD1. Unmatched junction bases numbered 9, after V lost 4 bases and J lost 2 bases. Germline V CDR1 and CDR2: LNHDA, SQIVND (reference sequence). The CDR3 sequence is 16 residues long. CDR3 coding DNA: TGTGCCAGTAGTACTTTCTCCGGGACAGGGACCTACGAGCAGTACTTC. Translating it yields CASSTFSGTGTYEQYF.

V and J are TRBV28 and TRBJ2-2; weak D call: TRBD2 (6 bases). This CDR3 comprises 13 residues. V lost 10 bases and J 2 bases, leaving 11 bases between the germline ends. Germline V lookup: CDR1 MDHEN, CDR2 SYDVKM. The chain's CDR3 is CATGDSNTGELFF. In DNA, the CDR3 is TGTGCCACCGGGGACTCTAACACCGGGGAGCTGTTTTTT.

This clone was recorded a few times. The rearrangement links TRBV30 to TRBJ1-5; possible D gene TRBD1, 5 bases. V lost 0 bases to trimming and J lost 6 bases, with 15 bases between them. Germline-derived CDR1 and CDR2 are GTSNPN and SVGIG (reference sequence). The CDR3 runs to 15 residues. Here the CDR3 reads CAWSVPGGFGQPQHF. DNA of the CDR3: TGTGCCTGGAGTGTACCCGGGGGTTTCGGTCAGCCCCAGCATTTT.

The V gene is TRBV18, the J gene TRBJ2-1; 15 bases are a match to TRBD2. The germline V gene has CDR1 KGHSH and CDR2 LQKENI. Trimming removed 4 bases from V and 8 bases from J; junction bases left unmatched: 12. CDR3 length: 18 residues. The CDR3 nucleotides read TGTGCCAGCTCACAACAAGAGGGACTAGCGGGAGGTGGCCATGAGCAGTTCTTC. This sequence encodes CASSQQEGLAGGGHEQFF.

This chain connects TRBV28 to TRBJ2-7; 9 bases are shared with TRBD1. Looked up from germline, CDR1 is MDHEN and CDR2 is SYDVKM. V was pared by 5 bases and J by 5 bases, with 7 bases of the junction left unmatched. The CDR3 loop spans 14 amino acids. The CDR3 DNA is TGTGCCAGCAGTCAACAGGGGGCGCTGAACGAGCAGTACTTC. Its protein is CASSQQGALNEQYF.

CDR3 coding DNA: TGTGCCAGCAGGTCGACAGGGGCTGGAAACACCATATATTTT. Protein: CASRSTGAGNTIYF. V gene TRBV7-9 combines with J gene TRBJ1-3; 8 bases line up with TRBD1. Germline trimming cut 6 bases from V and 2 bases from J; bases unmatched to any gene: 3. Germline CDR1 and CDR2: SEHNR and FQNEAQ (reference sequence). This CDR3 region has 14 residues.

The V call is TRBV6-1, the J call TRBJ1-2; 8 bases align to TRBD1. Trimming took 5 bases from V and 14 from J; bases not matched to a gene: 7. Germline CDR1 and CDR2: MNHNS and SASEGT. The CDR3 contains 11 residues. CDR3 DNA sequence: TGTGCCAGCAGTTCCTCAGGGGGCAAAACCTTC. It yields the protein CASSSSGGKTF.

The genes are TRBV2 and TRBJ1-6, with 8 bases lining up with TRBD1. CDR1 is SNHLY, CDR2 FYNNEI, per germline. This CDR3 has 13 amino acids. V gave up 7 bases and J gave up 6 bases; unmatched junction bases: 2. The CDR3 DNA sequence: TGTGCCAGCAACGACAGGGGTAATTCACCCCTCCACTTT. This sequence encodes CASNDRGNSPLHF.

The DNA of the CDR3 is TGTGCCAGCAGGTTACTAGCGGCGAGCACCGGGGAGCTGTTTTTT. Encoded protein: CASRLLAASTGELFF. V and J are TRBV6-6 and TRBJ2-2; 8 nucleotides match TRBD2. V lost 6 bases, J lost 4 bases, and 7 bases stayed unmatched. The CDR3 totals 15 residues. The V gene's germline CDR1 is MNHNY and CDR2 SVGAGI (reference sequence).

V gene TRBV10-3 combines with J gene TRBJ2-2; 11 bases agree with TRBD1. The V gene's germline CDR1 is ENHRY and CDR2 SYGVKD. This CDR3 is built from 16 residues. V dropped 6 bases and J dropped 3; count of bases not matched to a gene: 6. The CDR3 DNA is TGTGCCATCAGCCTCGGGACAGGGGGGTACACCGGGGAGCTGTTTTTT. Translated, it gives CAISLGTGGYTGELFF.

In its sample, this clone was seen once. The CDR3 sequence is CASSFDQKGRGTDTQYF. Written as DNA, the CDR3 is TGTGCCAGCAGCTTTGATCAGAAGGGACGGGGCACAGATACGCAGTATTTT. The gene calls are TRBV5-5 and TRBJ2-3; D is perhaps TRBD1 or TRBD2 (5 bases each). CDR1 SGHKS and CDR2 YYEKEE come from the germline V gene (reference sequence). V lost 2 bases, J lost 1 base, and 17 bases lay in between. This CDR3 is built from 17 residues.

CDR3 coding DNA: TGTGCTAGTGGTGTCCGGGACGGACGCGATGGTAGCAATCAGCCCCAGCATTTT. Amino acid sequence: CASGVRDGRDGSNQPQHF. The rearrangement uses TRBV12-5 and TRBJ1-5; D is perhaps TRBD1 (5 bases). The CDR3 extends over 18 amino acids. Germline CDR1 is LGHNT and CDR2 is FRNRAP. Trimming took 5 bases from V and 0 from J, leaving 20 bases between them.

This chain uses TRBV10-3 with TRBJ1-2, with TRBD1 matching over 8 bases. The germline V gene encodes CDR1 ENHRY and CDR2 SYGVKD. V gave up 7 bases and J gave up 7 bases; unmatched junction bases: 11. The CDR3 spans 14 residues. For the CDR3, the DNA is TGTGCCATCACCCGACAGGGGCGGGAGGCTGGCTACACCTTC. This translates into CAITRQGREAGYTF.